The source of this T cell receptor (beta chain) is a study of cytomegalovirus exposure and HLA in healthy donors. Study-wide findings and caveats: Listed as cytomegalovirus-associated were roughly 180 TCR beta chains. In an earlier analysis, in some 500 donors, most V segments appeared productive either ~87% or ~30% of the time. Later on, an analysis showed TCR association rates differing by HLA locus, with DRB1 the most and HLA-C the fewest.

The PCR used 60 Vbeta and 13 Jbeta primers. Repertoires were generated with immunoSEQ multiplex PCR, while TCRdb's copy carries only in-frame clones and drops some. The data hold some 140,000 clones, with 80% observed a single time. This clone was observed a few times. Its antigen remains unidentified. The sequence derives from a woman aged 40-49 years in good health and CMV-seropositive. Sequencing was carried out using PBMCs.

CDR3 coding DNA: TGTGCCAGCAGTTACACGGCAGGAAGCAATCAGCCCCAGCATTTT. Its translation: CASSYTAGSNQPQHF. V gene TRBV6-5 combines with J gene TRBJ1-5; D remains unclear. This CDR3 comprises 15 residues. V was shortened by 2 bases and J by 1 base, with 9 bases between the two germline ends. CDR1 is MNHEY, CDR2 SVGAGI, per germline.